The text below deals with one T cell receptor (beta chain). The antigen is not known. CD8+ and CD4+ T cells from blood underwent TCR beta sequencing. The TEMRA cells underwent FACS enrichment, while the CD8+ and CD4+ T cells underwent negative isolation. An input of roughly 0.5 to 1 ug of RNA was subjected to reverse transcription using random hexamers. It was immunoSEQ multiplex PCR that amplified TCR beta CDR3 across 54 Vbeta and 13 Jbeta. In TCRdb, the immunoSEQ multiplex PCR reads were re-called with MiXCR into one record per CDR3 protein. This sample yields more than 150,000 distinct CDR3 sequences, of which roughly 95% are seen a single time; 0.15% to 0.2% belongs to the top ten. The record originates from a study of CD8 T cells in Susac syndrome. General study findings and limits: There was no clonal expansion in the CD4+ T cell repertoires of Susac syndrome.

The CDR3 is made up of 15 amino acids. J lost 5 bases, V lost 4 bases, and 8 bases had no gene match. The germline CDR1 and CDR2 sequences are SGHAT and FQNNGV. The TCR comes from a human donor with Susac syndrome. Source material: CD4+ T cells from PBMCs. This chain links TRBV11-2 with TRBJ2-5; 9 bases are shared with TRBD1. DNA for the CDR3: TGTGCCAGCAGCTCTGACAGGGGGTCGGCGGAGACCCAGTACTTC. Residues: CASSSDRGSAETQYF.